The next 27 T cell receptor beta chains were all read from a single sample in a study of shared clonotypes between healthy human individuals. TCRdb's copy holds only in-frame clones and misses some; the assay was immunoSEQ multiplex PCR. This table holds roughly 1,100,000 clones, about 76% found once. Material: memory CD4+ T cells sorted from blood. The subset denotes: CD45RA-negative fraction. These receptors originate from a man between 18 and 29 years old in good health.

On this clone itself: The sample has other DNA sequences that encode this CDR3 too. V usage is TRBV6-5 and J usage is TRBJ2-1; TRBD2 agrees at 9 bases. This CDR3 spans 15 amino acids. J gave up 4 bases and V 0 bases, and 1 base lay outside the gene matches. CDR1 MNHEY and CDR2 SVGAGI come from the germline V gene. CDR3 nucleotides: TGTGCCAGCAGTTACTCTCTAGCGGGATACAATGAGCAGTTCTTC. Amino acids: CASSYSLAGYNEQFF.

V gene TRBV4-3 combines with J gene TRBJ2-5; 7 positions agree with TRBD1. This CDR3 comprises 15 residues. Germline V gives CDR1 LGHNA, CDR2 YSLEER. J gave up 4 bases and V 0 bases, and 5 bases lay outside the gene matches. The CDR3: CASSQDRGPGETQYF. CDR3 nucleotide sequence: TGCGCCAGCAGCCAAGATAGGGGGCCAGGAGAGACCCAGTACTTC.

The CDR3 sequence is CASSVGTGARGYTF. In nucleotides, the CDR3 is TGTGCCAGCAGCGTCGGGACAGGGGCTCGAGGCTACACCTTC. J is TRBJ1-2 and V is TRBV9; the match to TRBD1 covers 10 bases. V lost 2 bases and J lost 8; bases outside the gene matches: 6. There are 14 residues in the CDR3. Germline loops: CDR1 SGDLS, CDR2 YYNGEE.

This chain connects TRBV29-1 to TRBJ1-4; maybe TRBD1 (5 bases). The CDR3 consists of 14 residues. Germline V gene sequence: CDR1 SQVTM, CDR2 ANQGSEA. Trimming cost V 7 bases and J 7 bases, with 19 bases left between them. CDR3 nucleotides: TGCAGCGCCTGCCGATCAGGGAGAGGTGAAAAACTGTTTTTT. It encodes CSACRSGRGEKLFF.

V and J are TRBV6-6 and TRBJ1-6; no reliable D call. Between the trimmed V and J ends, which lost 7 bases and 9 bases, there was a span of 10 bases. In germline, CDR1 is MNHNY, CDR2 SVGAGI (reference sequence). The CDR3 loop spans 12 amino acids. This CDR3 is CASTPGLSPLHF. DNA of the CDR3: TGTGCCAGCACCCCAGGACTTTCACCCCTCCACTTT.

The rearrangement uses TRBV7-9 and TRBJ2-7, with 7 bases that match TRBD1. Germline assignment: CDR1 SEHNR and CDR2 FQNEAQ (reference sequence). J was trimmed by 4 bases and V by 3 bases; bases with no gene match: 6. The CDR3 has 14 residues. In DNA, the CDR3 is TGTGCCAGCAGCTTCGAACAGGGGAGATACGAGCAGTACTTC. Translated, it gives CASSFEQGRYEQYF.

In its sample, this clone was seen a few times. The sample carries other DNA sequences with the same CDR3. This chain links TRBV5-1 with TRBJ2-7, with D tentatively TRBD1 or TRBD2 (5 bases each). Trimming took 4 bases from V and 2 from J, leaving 13 bases between them. Germline lookup yields CDR1 SGHRS and CDR2 YFSETQ. This CDR3 contains 14 residues. Here the CDR3 reads CASSPGTGTYEQYF. In DNA, the CDR3 is TGCGCCAGCAGCCCCGGGACGGGAACCTACGAGCAGTACTTC. Full variable domain (outside the CDR3, taken from reference TRBV5-1 and TRBJ2-7): KAGVTQTPRYLIKTRGQQVTLSCSPISGHRSVSWYQQTPGQGLQFLFEYFSETQRNKGNFPGRFSGRQFSNSRSEMNVSTLELGDSALYLCASSPGTGTYEQYFGPGTRLTVT.

The chain's CDR3 is CASSVATSGRAEQFF. The CDR3 DNA reads TGTGCCAGCAGCGTAGCGACTAGCGGGAGGGCTGAGCAGTTCTTC. J is TRBJ2-1 and V is TRBV9; 14 bases fit TRBD2. V shed 0 bases, J shed 9 bases, and the junction held 2 bases outside the gene matches. The germline CDR1 and CDR2 sequences are SGDLS and YYNGEE. This CDR3 has 15 amino acids.

In the case of this clone: Other DNA sequences in the same sample also yield this CDR3. The gene calls are TRBV7-3 and TRBJ1-1; 7 positions match TRBD1. Germline V lookup: CDR1 SGHTA, CDR2 FQGTGA. This CDR3 is built from 13 residues. Germline trimming cut 2 bases from V and 6 bases from J; bases unmatched to any gene: 3. The CDR3 loop is CASSLRQGSEAFF. DNA for the CDR3: TGTGCCAGCAGCTTACGACAGGGATCTGAAGCTTTCTTT.

The DNA of the CDR3 is TGCGCCAGCAGCCGAGTAGGGTACAATGAGCAGTTCTTC. This sequence encodes CASSRVGYNEQFF. V gene TRBV4-3 combines with J gene TRBJ2-1, with D unclear. V was pared by 4 bases and J by 4 bases, with 8 bases between. The CDR3 extends over 13 amino acids. Germline V gene sequence: CDR1 LGHNA, CDR2 YSLEER.

The chain employs TRBV6-5 and TRBJ1-5, with a tentative D call TRBD1 (5 bases). This CDR3 contains 16 residues. Trimming shortened V by 4 bases and J by 2 bases, and 15 bases separated the two germline ends. Germline values: CDR1 MNHEY, CDR2 SVGAGI. CDR3 bases: TGTGCCAGCAGTTCGGGGGAAGTAATCCGCAATCAGCCCCAGCATTTT. Residues: CASSSGEVIRNQPQHF.

The V call is TRBV5-1, the J call TRBJ2-5; TRBD1 aligns across 7 bases. Germline CDR1 and CDR2: SGHRS and YFSETQ. Losses at the gene ends were 0 bases for V and 2 bases for J; bases not matched to a gene: 10. The CDR3 is 17 amino acids. The CDR3 bases are TGCGCCAGCAGCTTGGGGGCACCGGGACAGTATCAAGAGACCCAGTACTTC. This translates into CASSLGAPGQYQETQYF.

The chain combines TRBV25-1 with TRBJ1-2, with D maybe TRBD1 (5 bases). The CDR3 is made up of 15 amino acids. V shed 4 bases and J shed 2 bases, with 14 bases lying between them. Germline assignment: CDR1 MGHDK and CDR2 SYGVNS. DNA for the CDR3: TGTGCCAGCAGTGGGAGTGGGGCCTCAAACTATGGCTACACCTTC. It encodes CASSGSGASNYGYTF.

The chain uses TRBV6-5 and TRBJ2-2; 8 bases are shared with TRBD1. The CDR3 extends over 13 amino acids. Germline loops: CDR1 MNHEY, CDR2 SVGAGI. V was pared by 5 bases and J by 6 bases, with 2 bases of the junction left unmatched. The CDR3, as DNA: TGTGCCAGCAGTGGACAGGGCGCCGGGGAGCTGTTTTTT. Amino acids: CASSGQGAGELFF.

The gene calls are TRBV6-6 and TRBJ1-2, with TRBD1 identical over 8 bases. The germline CDR1 and CDR2 sequences are MNHNY and SVGAGI (reference sequence). The CDR3 spans 16 residues. The J segment lost 8 bases and the V segment lost 6 bases, leaving 17 bases of the junction unmatched. CDR3 protein: CASSYPLTGQGGGYTF. CDR3 nucleotides: TGTGCCAGCAGCTACCCCTTAACCGGACAGGGTGGAGGCTACACCTTC.

This clone appeared a few times. This sequence joins TRBV4-1 and TRBJ2-2; 7 nucleotides match TRBD1. Germline-derived CDR1 and CDR2 are MGHRA and YSYEKL. V gave up 0 bases and J gave up 0 bases; unmatched junction bases: 7. The CDR3 runs to 18 residues. The CDR3, as DNA: TGCGCCAGCAGCCAAGAACCCCAAAGGGGGCCGAACACCGGGGAGCTGTTTTTT. As protein: CASSQEPQRGPNTGELFF.

This clone was counted a few times. This rearrangement joins TRBV9 to TRBJ1-4; D remains ambiguous. The CDR3 totals 15 residues. The germline V gene has CDR1 SGDLS and CDR2 YYNGEE. The V end lost 0 bases, the J end lost 3 bases, and 9 bases lay between the germline ends. DNA for the CDR3: TGTGCCAGCAGCGTAGACCCGGCTGCTAATGAAAAACTGTTTTTT. Protein product: CASSVDPAANEKLFF.

This clone occurred a few times. The chain employs TRBV15 and TRBJ2-3, with unresolved D. The CDR3 is made up of 14 amino acids. V lost 0 bases and J lost 4, with 8 bases in between. Germline loops: CDR1 LNHNV, CDR2 YYDKDF (reference sequence). The CDR3 bases are TGTGCCACCAGCAGAGATCCCCAAGCAGATACGCAGTATTTT. Translation: CATSRDPQADTQYF.

The chain employs TRBV5-1 and TRBJ2-2; D remains unclear. V was cut by 2 bases and J by 0 bases, with 8 bases left in between. Germline-derived CDR1 and CDR2 are SGHRS and YFSETQ. The CDR3 covers 15 residues. This CDR3 is CASSFSLTNTGELFF. The DNA for the CDR3 is TGCGCCAGCAGCTTTAGTCTAACGAACACCGGGGAGCTGTTTTTT.

This clone was recorded at least ten times. This chain uses TRBV2 with TRBJ2-3; D is unresolved. This CDR3 region has 13 residues. V shed 3 bases and J shed 0 bases, with 4 bases lying between them. Germline-derived CDR1 and CDR2 are SNHLY and FYNNEI. CDR3 in amino acids: CASSDVSTDTQYF. The CDR3 bases are TGTGCCAGCAGTGATGTAAGCACAGATACGCAGTATTTT.

In regard to this clone: Other DNA sequences in this sample translate to the same CDR3. The chain recombines TRBV28 with TRBJ2-7, with a possible D match to TRBD2 (5 bases). Trimming removed 2 bases from V and 4 bases from J, with 6 bases in between. Germline CDR1 reads MDHEN; CDR2 reads SYDVKM. The CDR3 totals 12 residues. The CDR3 region has the DNA TGTGCCAGCAGTTTACGAGGGTACGAGCAGTACTTC. It codes for CASSLRGYEQYF.

The gene calls are TRBV2 and TRBJ2-7, with 9 bases aligning to TRBD1. The germline V gene has CDR1 SNHLY and CDR2 FYNNEI. V lost 7 bases and J lost 3; bases outside the gene matches: 7. The CDR3 is 14 amino acids. The CDR3: CASISDRGLYEQYF. CDR3 coding DNA: TGTGCCAGCATATCGGACAGGGGCCTCTACGAGCAGTACTTC.

The CDR3 DNA follows: TGTGCCAGCAGTCCTGTCCAGGGTCCCACTGAAGCTTTCTTT. It encodes CASSPVQGPTEAFF. The chain combines TRBV28 with TRBJ1-1; tentatively, D is TRBD1 (5 bases). Germline V lookup: CDR1 MDHEN, CDR2 SYDVKM. V was shortened by 5 bases and J by 4 bases, with 14 bases between the two germline ends. This CDR3 has 14 residues.

This chain links TRBV28 with TRBJ1-1; possible D gene TRBD1, 6 bases. This CDR3 spans 14 amino acids. Germline CDR1 and CDR2: MDHEN and SYDVKM. V lost 1 base and J lost 7, with 13 bases in between. The CDR3 spells CASSLSYKGDEAFF. Written as DNA, the CDR3 is TGTGCCAGCAGTTTATCTTATAAGGGGGATGAAGCTTTCTTT.

The V call is TRBV18, the J call TRBJ2-7; D remains ambiguous. V shed 3 bases and J shed 0 bases, with 9 bases lying between them. Germline V lookup: CDR1 KGHSH, CDR2 LQKENI. The CDR3 totals 14 residues. CDR3 residues: CASSPELSSYEQYF. The CDR3, as DNA: TGTGCCAGCTCACCGGAACTCAGCTCCTACGAGCAGTACTTC. The full variable domain, completed using reference TRBV18 and TRBJ2-7, is NAGVMQNPRHLVRRRGQEARLRCSPMKGHSHVYWYRQLPEEGLKFMVYLQKENIIDESGMPKERFSAEFPKEGPSILRIQQVVRGDSAAYFCASSPELSSYEQYFGPGTRLTVT.

A remark on this clone: A much larger clone sits a single nucleotide away, making a read error possible. Other nucleotide sequences in the sample specify the same CDR3. This chain joins TRBV6-4 and TRBJ1-5, with a tentative D call TRBD1 (6 bases). This CDR3 spans 12 amino acids. The germline V gene has CDR1 MRHNA and CDR2 SNTAGT. V lost 8 bases, J lost 8 bases, and 13 bases lay in between. This CDR3 is CASARQGKPQHF. The CDR3 DNA is TGTGCCAGCGCCCGTCAGGGGAAGCCCCAGCATTTT.

There are a few counts of this clone. The chain couples TRBV2 to TRBJ1-2; D unclear. Trimming took 7 bases from V and 1 from J, leaving 7 bases between them. Germline V CDR1 and CDR2: SNHLY, FYNNEI. The CDR3 totals 12 residues. The CDR3, as DNA: TGTGCCAGCAAGGGCATTAACTATGGCTACACCTTC. Protein: CASKGINYGYTF.